This T cell receptor (beta chain) was sequenced during a study of blood T cell repertoires in COVID-19. Turning to the study itself: Acute and convalescent COVID-19 specimens originated in the United States, Italy and Spain. Sources were T cells, B-cell-depleted T cells, or PBMCs; the material itself was cDNA or gDNA.

With 8 bases clipped from V and 4 bases from J, the junction kept 10 bases outside the gene matches. Germline CDR1 is MDHEN and CDR2 is SYDVKM. The CDR3 is made up of 16 amino acids. How the authors handled the data: Cell counts per sample came from amplifying reference gene primers. Clones were read by immunoSEQ multiplex PCR, and TCRdb kept only the in-frame ones, dropping some. The V and J calls and clone size are taken from that table; D and trimming were inferred from the DNA. In the table there are about 76,000 clones, around 85% of which are singletons. The source is a human donor in a cohort sampled during active COVID-19. The material sequenced was peripheral blood. The V and J genes are TRBV28 and TRBJ2-3; 12 bases map to TRBD2. CDR3 residues: CASSLGSSGGADTQYF. In DNA, the CDR3 is TGTGCCAGCTCTTTAGGGTCTAGCGGGGGGGCAGATACGCAGTATTTT.